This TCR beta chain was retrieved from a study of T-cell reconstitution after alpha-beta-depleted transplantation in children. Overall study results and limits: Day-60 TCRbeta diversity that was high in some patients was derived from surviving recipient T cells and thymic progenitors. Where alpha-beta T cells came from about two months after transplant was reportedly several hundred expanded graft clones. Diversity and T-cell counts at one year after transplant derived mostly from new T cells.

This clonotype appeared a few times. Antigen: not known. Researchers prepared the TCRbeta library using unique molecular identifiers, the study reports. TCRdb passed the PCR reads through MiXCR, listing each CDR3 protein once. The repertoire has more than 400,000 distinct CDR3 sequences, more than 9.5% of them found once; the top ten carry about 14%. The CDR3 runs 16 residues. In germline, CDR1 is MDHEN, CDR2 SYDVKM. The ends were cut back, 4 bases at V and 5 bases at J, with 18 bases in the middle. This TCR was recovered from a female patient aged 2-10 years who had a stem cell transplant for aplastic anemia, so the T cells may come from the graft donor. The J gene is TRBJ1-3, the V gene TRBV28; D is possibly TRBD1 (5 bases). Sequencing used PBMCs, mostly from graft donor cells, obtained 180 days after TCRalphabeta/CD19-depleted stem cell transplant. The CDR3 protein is CASSSYRQGGRNTIYF. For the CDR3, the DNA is TGTGCCAGCAGTTCATACCGGCAGGGCGGACGAAACACCATATATTTT.